Presented here are 21 T cell receptor beta chains from one specimen sequenced in a study of T cells in Graves' hyperthyroidism and ophthalmopathy. There were TCR beta CDR3 regions amplified from RNA transcripts. First-round RT-PCR with HTBI primers amplified the TCR CDR3 region. Using its own MiXCR run on the multiplex PCR reads, TCRdb lists one record per CDR3 protein. The table includes about 420,000 distinct CDR3 sequences, around a sixth detected once. Sequenced sample: blood. The receptors come from a young woman with Graves' hyperthyroidism.

The sample holds a few counts of this clonotype. The chain couples TRBV3-1 to TRBJ2-5; TRBD2 aligns across 10 bases. The CDR3 covers 14 residues. V gave up 3 bases and J gave up 5 bases; unmatched junction bases: 3. Germline-derived CDR1 and CDR2 are LGHDT and YNNKEL (reference sequence). The CDR3 coding sequence is TGTGCCAGCAGCCAGGGACTAGCGTCCGAGACCCAGTACTTC. It translates to CASSQGLASETQYF.

The rearrangement uses TRBV7-2 and TRBJ2-5; D is undetermined. The CDR3 is 15 residues long. Trimming removed 6 bases at V and 5 bases at J, with 19 bases between. Germline CDR1 SGHTA, CDR2 FQGNSA. The CDR3 bases are TGTGCCAGCAGAGCCCAACCCGACCAGTTGGAGACCCAGTACTTC. Its translation: CASRAQPDQLETQYF.

This clonotype showed up just a few times. The chain couples TRBV12-3 or TRBV12-4 to TRBJ2-2, with D possibly TRBD2 on 6 matching bases. The CDR3 covers 17 residues. Between the trimmed V and J ends, which lost 5 bases and 4 bases, there was a span of 20 bases. The CDR3 nucleotides are TGTGCCAGCAGTCAATATCAGGGCGGGGAGACCACCGGGGAGCTGTTTTTT. Encoded protein: CASSQYQGGETTGELFF.

Written as DNA, the CDR3 is TGTGCCAGCAGCCAAGCAACAGGGTCCGGAAACACCATATATTTT. As protein: CASSQATGSGNTIYF. V and J are TRBV14 and TRBJ1-3; D perhaps matches TRBD1 (6 bases). The V end was cut by 1 base, the J end by 4 bases, with 11 bases between. Germline lookup yields CDR1 SGHDN and CDR2 FVKESK. The CDR3 covers 15 residues.

In its sample, this clonotype was seen a few times. The gene calls are TRBV6-2 or TRBV6-3 and TRBJ2-3; TRBD1 aligns across 9 bases. The CDR3 contains 18 residues. V shed 2 bases, J shed 5 bases, and the junction held 14 bases outside the gene matches. Per germline, CDR1 MNHEY and CDR2 SVGEGT. The DNA of the CDR3 is TGTGCCAGCAGTTACGGGACAGGGTCCCCCCGACACGGAGATACGCAGTATTTT. Its protein is CASSYGTGSPRHGDTQYF.

The genes are TRBV9 and TRBJ1-2; tentative D call: TRBD1 (6 bases). Trimming pared 3 bases from V and 8 bases from J, leaving 23 bases between. The CDR3 loop spans 16 amino acids. Germline V lookup: CDR1 SGDLS, CDR2 YYNGEE. DNA for the CDR3: TGTGCCAGCAGCGAAGTGCCTGGAGGCAGGGGAGGAGGCTACACCTTC. Its translation: CASSEVPGGRGGGYTF.

This clonotype has a count of ten or more. The genes are TRBV3-1 and TRBJ1-1, with a weak D call TRBD1 (6 bases). V lost 0 bases, J lost 10 bases, and 15 bases lay in between. In germline, CDR1 is LGHDT, CDR2 YNNKEL (reference sequence). The CDR3 length is 14 residues. The CDR3 is CASSQDWGLETAFF. As DNA, the CDR3 is TGTGCCAGCAGCCAAGATTGGGGGCTAGAGACAGCTTTCTTT.

This clonotype appeared a few times. The chain couples TRBV15 to TRBJ1-3, with D unclear. Deletions cut 0 bases from V and 0 bases from J, with 12 bases between. CDR1 LNHNV and CDR2 YYDKDF come from the germline V gene (reference sequence). The CDR3 covers 17 residues. CDR3 sequence reads: CATSRDFVRSSGNTIYF. The CDR3 coding sequence is TGTGCCACCAGCAGAGATTTTGTCAGGAGCTCTGGAAACACCATATATTTT.

There are many counts of this clonotype. The rearrangement joins TRBV20-1 to TRBJ2-7; tentatively, D is TRBD2 (6 bases). The CDR3 is made up of 12 amino acids. From germline, CDR1 is DFQATT and CDR2 SNEGSKA (reference sequence). Deletions cut 6 bases from V and 3 bases from J, with 12 bases between. The DNA of the CDR3 is TGCAGTGCCAGCCTGGGAGGCTACGAGCAGTACTTC. Translating gives CSASLGGYEQYF.

This clonotype was seen repeatedly, ten times or more. This chain uses TRBV12-3 or TRBV12-4 with TRBJ1-2, with TRBD1 as a possible D gene (6 bases). V was shortened by 7 bases and J by 5 bases, with 14 bases between the two germline ends. The CDR3 runs 13 residues. CDR3 sequence (DNA): TGTGCCAGCACCGCCACAGGGACGTATGGCTACACCTTC. Translated: CASTATGTYGYTF.

This clonotype was counted ten times or more. This chain joins TRBV20-1 and TRBJ2-7, with D perhaps matching TRBD1 (6 bases). The CDR3 is 13 residues long. Germline CDR1 and CDR2: DFQATT and SNEGSKA (reference sequence). The germline V and J ends were trimmed by 6 bases and 1 base, with 13 bases remaining between them. The CDR3: CSAEGGASYEQYF. In nucleotides, the CDR3 is TGCAGTGCCGAAGGGGGTGCGTCCTACGAGCAGTACTTC.

This clonotype has more than one count but fewer than ten. This chain uses TRBV24-1 with TRBJ1-2; no clear D. The V gene lost 4 bases and the J gene lost 2 bases, with 4 bases spanning the gap. The CDR3 covers 12 residues. Germline V gives CDR1 KGHDR, CDR2 SFDVKD. CDR3 amino acids: CATSELNYGYTF. In DNA, the CDR3 is TGTGCCACCAGTGAACTAAACTATGGCTACACCTTC.

Turning to this clonotype: Since a much larger clone is just one base distant, this may be a read error. The chain has TRBV2 and TRBJ1-1; no clear D. Germline assignment: CDR1 SNHLY and CDR2 FYNNEI. This CDR3 region has 13 residues. The CDR3 sequence: CTSTNSGTTEAFF. In DNA, the CDR3 is TGTACCAGCACCAACTCGGGCACCACCGAAGCTTTCTTT.

In this sample, this clonotype turned up many times. The rearrangement joins TRBV27 to TRBJ2-1, with 7 nucleotides matching TRBD2. Germline lookup yields CDR1 MNHEY and CDR2 SMNVEV (reference sequence). The CDR3 extends over 16 amino acids. V was clipped by 6 bases and J by 0 bases; unmatched bases: 8. DNA of the CDR3: TGTGCCAGCAGGGGGCTAGCGGCGAGCTCCTACAATGAGCAGTTCTTC. This encodes CASRGLAASSYNEQFF.

The CDR3 DNA sequence: TGCAGTGCTAGGGACTTCGGACAGGCCACTGAAGCTTTCTTT. This translates into CSARDFGQATEAFF. The genes are TRBV20-1 and TRBJ1-1; 7 bases are a match to TRBD1. Germline trimming cut 3 bases from V and 4 bases from J; bases unmatched to any gene: 8. There are 14 residues in the CDR3. The germline V gene encodes CDR1 DFQATT and CDR2 SNEGSKA (reference sequence).

The gene calls are TRBV6-1 and TRBJ1-1; D is undetermined. The CDR3 loop spans 13 amino acids. V dropped 8 bases and J dropped 1 base, with 11 bases sitting between them. Germline V gives CDR1 MNHNS, CDR2 SASEGT. The CDR3 DNA is TGTGCCAGCCCGTCGGAGGGGAACACTGAAGCTTTCTTT. It is translated as CASPSEGNTEAFF.

This clonotype was seen only a few times. The chain links TRBV5-1 to TRBJ1-5, with D perhaps TRBD1 (5 bases). This CDR3 has 17 residues. Trimming took off 0 bases at V and 6 bases at J, with 19 bases between the two ends. The germline gives CDR1 SGHRS, CDR2 YFSETQ. CDR3 sequence reads: CASSLAPRGAISQPQHF. The CDR3 region has the DNA TGCGCCAGCAGCTTGGCCCCCCGAGGGGCCATTAGTCAGCCCCAGCATTTT.

The V gene is TRBV5-4, the J gene TRBJ1-1, with a tentative D call TRBD1 (6 bases). Trimming took off 3 bases at V and 6 bases at J, with 18 bases between the two ends. This CDR3 region has 15 residues. The germline V gene has CDR1 SGHNT and CDR2 YYREEE (reference sequence). The CDR3 DNA follows: TGTGCCAGCAGCTCATCCGGGACACCCGTCGCTGAAGCTTTCTTT. Translation: CASSSSGTPVAEAFF.

This clonotype came up a few times. CDR3 coding DNA: TGTGCCAGCAGTTTGGACACCCTGAAGCAGTACTTC. This translates into CASSLDTLKQYF. The chain employs TRBV6-9 and TRBJ2-7, with D possibly matching TRBD1 (5 bases). This CDR3 contains 12 residues. Trimming took off 4 bases at V and 8 bases at J, with 12 bases between the two ends. Per the germline V gene, CDR1 is MNHGY and CDR2 is SVAAGI.

The chain joins TRBV29-1 to TRBJ1-1; D gene ambiguous. V was shortened by 8 bases and J by 1 base, with 8 bases between the two germline ends. CDR1 SQVTM and CDR2 ANQGSEA come from the germline V gene. The CDR3 covers 11 residues. The chain's CDR3 is CSIGENTEAFF. The CDR3 DNA sequence: TGCAGCATTGGGGAGAACACTGAAGCTTTCTTT.

A remark on this clonotype: A much bigger clone sits one base away, suggesting this may be a read error. J is TRBJ2-5 and V is TRBV12-3 or TRBV12-4, with D possibly being TRBD2 (6 bases). The CDR3 has 16 amino acids. V was trimmed by 2 bases and J by 3 bases, leaving 16 bases between them. CDR3 sequence (DNA): TGTGCCAGCAGTTTATCGTTAAGACTAGAGGAAGAGACCCAGTACTTC. Amino acids: CASSLSLRLEEETQYF.